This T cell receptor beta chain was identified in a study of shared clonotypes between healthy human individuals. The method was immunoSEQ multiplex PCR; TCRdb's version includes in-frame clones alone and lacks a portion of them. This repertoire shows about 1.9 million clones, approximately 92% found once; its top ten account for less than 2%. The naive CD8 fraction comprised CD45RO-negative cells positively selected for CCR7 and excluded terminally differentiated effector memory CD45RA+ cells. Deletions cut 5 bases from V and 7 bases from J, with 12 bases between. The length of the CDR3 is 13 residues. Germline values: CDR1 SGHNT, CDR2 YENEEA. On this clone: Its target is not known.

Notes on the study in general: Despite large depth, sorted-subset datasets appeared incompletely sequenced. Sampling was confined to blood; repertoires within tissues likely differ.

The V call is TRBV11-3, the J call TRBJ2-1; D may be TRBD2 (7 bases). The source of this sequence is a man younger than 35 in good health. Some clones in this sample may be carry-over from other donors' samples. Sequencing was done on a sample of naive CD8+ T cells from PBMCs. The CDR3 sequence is CASSNEGGNEQFF. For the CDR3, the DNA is TGTGCCAGCAGCAACGAGGGGGGGAATGAGCAGTTCTTC.